Listed here is a single T cell receptor beta chain. The CDR3 is 13 amino acids. CDR1 is MNHEY, CDR2 SMNVEV, per germline (reference sequence). V lost 6 bases, J lost 3 bases, and 11 bases lay in between. The sample originates from a study of blood T cell repertoires in COVID-19. Study as a whole: Samples representing acute and convalescent COVID-19 were sourced from the United States, Italy and Spain. T cells, B-cell-depleted T cells, or PBMCs provided the cDNA or gDNA that served as material.

How the authors handled the data: Amplified reference gene primers provided the basis for estimating nucleated cell counts. Generated by immunoSEQ multiplex PCR, the TCRdb table keeps only in-frame clones and is missing some. That table gives V, J and clone size, and the DNA gave D and trimming. The table includes tens of thousands of clones, roughly 90% detected once. This clonotype originated in a man in his 70s with active or convalescent COVID-19. V gene TRBV27 combines with J gene TRBJ1-1; D not certain. The sequencing sample was made of peripheral blood. This CDR3 is CASSRSRDTEAFF. In DNA, the CDR3 is TGTGCCAGCAGCCGGTCACGGGACACTGAAGCTTTCTTT.